This T cell receptor (beta chain) was observed in a study of PD-1 blockade in mismatch repair-deficient tumors. CDR1 and CDR2 from the germline V gene are LNHDA and SQIVND (reference sequence). V lost 7 bases to trimming and J lost 7 bases, with 20 bases between them. There are 15 residues in the CDR3. This clone occurred a few times. TCRdb keeps only in-frame clones here, not all; method: immunoSEQ multiplex PCR. Found here are approximately 50,000 clones, around 80% of them singletons; the top ten hold approximately 3.2%. The specimen comprised peripheral blood, sampled 4 weeks after starting pembrolizumab. The rearrangement uses TRBV19 and TRBJ1-5; perhaps TRBD1 as D (6 bases). The sequence came from an adult with mismatch repair-deficient cancer. Written as DNA, the CDR3 is TGTGCCAGTACCTCCGGGAGGGGGGAGAGGCAGCCCCAGCATTTT. Residues: CASTSGRGERQPQHF.